This T cell receptor (beta chain) originates from a study of cytotoxic CD8 clonotypes in ibrutinib-treated CLL. Study summary: Investigators reported roughly 24 partial and 2 complete responses; after median roughly 70 months, roughly 15 patients remained remitted and 12 progressed. Study-wide findings and caveats: A difference in sampling times existed between sustained-remission and progressing patients. Contraction or stability on treatment characterized the public clonotypes, which were uncommon.

CDR3 length equals 14 residues. CDR1 SGHDT and CDR2 YYEEEE come from the germline V gene. Trimming took off 3 bases at V and 7 bases at J, with 14 bases between the two ends. In its sample, this clone was seen a few times. As yet, its antigen is unknown. The sample contains more than one DNA sequence encoding this CDR3. The sequencing depth, 1 in 200,000 to 1 in 1 million T cells, was the target. Assay: immunoSEQ multiplex PCR; the TCRdb copy retains only in-frame clones and omits some. The table records about 140,000 clones, 80% to 95% of them present only once. The clonotype originates from a human donor with chronic lymphocytic leukemia. The genes are TRBV5-6 and TRBJ1-5; possibly TRBD1 for D (5 bases). The sequencing here drew on PBMCs, taken after 12 months of ibrutinib treatment. The CDR3 nucleotides read TGTGCCAGCAGCTACGGAGGGGCAGGGCAGCCCCAGCATTTT. The encoded protein is CASSYGGAGQPQHF. Full variable domain (outside the CDR3, taken from reference TRBV5-6 and TRBJ1-5): DAGVTQSPTHLIKTRGQQVTLRCSPKSGHDTVSWYQQALGQGPQFIFQYYEEEERQRGNFPDRFSGHQFPNYSSELNVNALLLGDSALYLCASSYGGAGQPQHFGDGTRLSIL.